The rows below give T cell receptor beta chains drawn from one sample of a study of blood T cell repertoires in COVID-19. TCRdb's table, derived via immunoSEQ multiplex PCR, lists solely in-frame clones and lacks some. The data contain 70,000 to 85,000 clones, almost 85% of them singletons. Sequenced input: peripheral blood. Every receptor here comes from a man aged 55-75 years with acute or convalescent COVID-19. CDR3s include the opening cysteine and the closing phenylalanine or tryptophan. The D gene is left open where the match is weak. Clone size is given for some rows only: seen once, a few or many times, or a class if the clone is expanded.

abundance: NA; d_gene: NA; j_gene: TRBJ1-2; v_gene: TRBV12-3/TRBV12-4; CDR3nt: TGTGCCAGCAGTTTCGGTTTCGGTGGCTACACCTTC; CDR3aa: CASSFGFGGYTF
abundance: NA; d_gene: NA; j_gene: TRBJ2-7; v_gene: TRBV2; CDR3nt: TGTGCCAGCAGGCCACGAGGGGGTCCCTACGAGCAGTACTTC; CDR3aa: CASRPRGGPYEQYF
abundance: NA; d_gene: NA; j_gene: TRBJ2-2; v_gene: TRBV28; CDR3nt: TGTGCCAGCAGGTGGGGGGGCGGCACCGGGGAGCTGTTTTTT; CDR3aa: CASRWGGGTGELFF
abundance: NA; d_gene: NA; j_gene: TRBJ1-1; v_gene: TRBV28; CDR3nt: TGTGCCAGCCCGGGTTCTGATCGTATGGAGGACACTGAAGCTTTCTTT; CDR3aa: CASPGSDRMEDTEAFF
abundance: few; d_gene: NA; j_gene: TRBJ1-1; v_gene: TRBV7-2; CDR3nt: TGTGCCAGCAGCTTAGCCCCTAACACTGAAGCTTTCTTT; CDR3aa: CASSLAPNTEAFF
abundance: once; d_gene: TRBD1; j_gene: TRBJ2-6; v_gene: TRBV18; CDR3nt: TGTGCCAGCTCCCCACAGGGGGCGGTAAGTGGGGCCAACGTCCTGACTTTC; CDR3aa: CASSPQGAVSGANVLTF
abundance: NA; d_gene: NA; j_gene: TRBJ1-5; v_gene: TRBV19; CDR3nt: TGTGCCAGTAGTATGGAGGGCGTTCGTCGGGGCAATCAGCCCCAGCATTTT; CDR3aa: CASSMEGVRRGNQPQHF
abundance: NA; d_gene: NA; j_gene: TRBJ2-2; v_gene: TRBV9; CDR3nt: TGTGCCAGCAGCGCCCACGGCGGGGCGAACACCGGGGAGCTGTTTTTT; CDR3aa: CASSAHGGANTGELFF
abundance: NA; d_gene: NA; j_gene: TRBJ1-1; v_gene: TRBV6-5; CDR3nt: TGTGCCAGCAGTTACTCGAGGGCAGAAGGCGATCGAGCTTTCTTT; CDR3aa: CASSYSRAEGDRAFF
abundance: NA; d_gene: TRBD1; j_gene: TRBJ1-6; v_gene: TRBV7-8; CDR3nt: TGTGCCAGCAGCTTAGAGGGGGCCGAGTCACCCCTCCACTTT; CDR3aa: CASSLEGAESPLHF
abundance: NA; d_gene: TRBD1; j_gene: TRBJ1-6; v_gene: TRBV7-2; CDR3nt: TGTGCCAGCAGCCTTATACAGGGGGCTTCACCCCTCCACTTT; CDR3aa: CASSLIQGASPLHF
abundance: NA; d_gene: NA; j_gene: TRBJ1-1; v_gene: TRBV30; CDR3nt: TGTGCCTGGGAGCGGACGTCGGACACTGAAGCTTTCTTT; CDR3aa: CAWERTSDTEAFF
abundance: few; d_gene: TRBD2; j_gene: TRBJ2-2; v_gene: TRBV10-3; CDR3nt: TGTGCCTCCGCGGTAGCGGCGGGAGTAGGCGGGGAGCTGTTTTTT; CDR3aa: CASAVAAGVGGELFF
abundance: NA; d_gene: NA; j_gene: TRBJ2-1; v_gene: TRBV2; CDR3nt: TGTGCCAGCAGCTTGGGACTCTCCTACAATGAGCAGTTCTTC; CDR3aa: CASSLGLSYNEQFF
abundance: NA; d_gene: NA; j_gene: TRBJ1-4; v_gene: TRBV5-1; CDR3nt: TGCGCCAGCAGCTTGGAAGGCGGGAGTGAAAAACTGTTTTTT; CDR3aa: CASSLEGGSEKLFF
abundance: NA; d_gene: TRBD1; j_gene: TRBJ1-2; v_gene: TRBV24-1; CDR3nt: TGTGCCACCAGTGCGGAAAGGGGACAGGGTGACTATGGCTACACCTTC; CDR3aa: CATSAERGQGDYGYTF
abundance: few; d_gene: NA; j_gene: TRBJ2-5; v_gene: TRBV28; CDR3nt: TGTGCCAGCAGTCTAGACGCTGCGGGCCAAGAGACCCAGTACTTC; CDR3aa: CASSLDAAGQETQYF
abundance: NA; d_gene: NA; j_gene: TRBJ1-5; v_gene: TRBV3-1/TRBV3-2; CDR3nt: TGTGCCAGCAGCCCCCAGGGGACTAGCAATCAGCCCCAGCATTTT; CDR3aa: CASSPQGTSNQPQHF
abundance: NA; d_gene: NA; j_gene: TRBJ2-7; v_gene: TRBV18; CDR3nt: TGTGCCAGCTCACTTACTATCGACTCCTACGAGCAGTACTTC; CDR3aa: CASSLTIDSYEQYF
abundance: NA; d_gene: NA; j_gene: TRBJ1-1; v_gene: TRBV3-1/TRBV3-2; CDR3nt: TGTGCCAGCACGCGATACTCACAGGGTGCGAACACTGAAGCTTTCTTT; CDR3aa: CASTRYSQGANTEAFF
abundance: NA; d_gene: NA; j_gene: TRBJ1-1; v_gene: TRBV12-3/TRBV12-4; CDR3nt: TGTGCCAGCAGTGGCCAAATGAACACTGAAGCTTTCTTT; CDR3aa: CASSGQMNTEAFF
abundance: NA; d_gene: TRBD1; j_gene: TRBJ2-7; v_gene: TRBV3-1/TRBV3-2; CDR3nt: TGTGCCAGCAGCCCGACGGGACAGCTCCGTTACGAGCAGTACTTC; CDR3aa: CASSPTGQLRYEQYF
abundance: few; d_gene: NA; j_gene: TRBJ1-3; v_gene: TRBV18; CDR3nt: TGTGCCAGCTCACCCTCAGGGGGAAACACCATATATTTT; CDR3aa: CASSPSGGNTIYF
abundance: NA; d_gene: NA; j_gene: TRBJ2-7; v_gene: TRBV19; CDR3nt: TGTGCCAGCTTCTTTAAGTGGCTCTACGAGCAGTACTTC; CDR3aa: CASFFKWLYEQYF
abundance: NA; d_gene: TRBD2; j_gene: TRBJ2-3; v_gene: TRBV6-5; CDR3nt: TGTGCCAGCAGCCGCCTAGCGGTCACAGATACGCAGTATTTT; CDR3aa: CASSRLAVTDTQYF
abundance: NA; d_gene: TRBD1; j_gene: TRBJ2-7; v_gene: TRBV5-1; CDR3nt: TGCGCCAGCAGCACACAGGGGGGTTACGAGCAGTACTTC; CDR3aa: CASSTQGGYEQYF
abundance: NA; d_gene: NA; j_gene: TRBJ2-3; v_gene: TRBV10-3; CDR3nt: TGTGCCACCAAGACCGGGGTGGATACGCAGTATTTT; CDR3aa: CATKTGVDTQYF
abundance: NA; d_gene: TRBD1; j_gene: TRBJ2-2; v_gene: TRBV5-4; CDR3nt: TGTGCCAGCAGCTCGATCCGGGACAGTCCCATCACCGGGGAGCTGTTTTTT; CDR3aa: CASSSIRDSPITGELFF
abundance: NA; d_gene: TRBD1; j_gene: TRBJ1-2; v_gene: TRBV14; CDR3nt: TGTGCCAGCAGCCAAGAGGTGGCCGGGACAGGGGACTGGGGCTACACCTTC; CDR3aa: CASSQEVAGTGDWGYTF
abundance: NA; d_gene: TRBD2; j_gene: TRBJ2-3; v_gene: TRBV30; CDR3nt: TGTGCCTGGAGTAACCTAGCGGGGGGGAGCACAGATACGCAGTATTTT; CDR3aa: CAWSNLAGGSTDTQYF
abundance: NA; d_gene: NA; j_gene: TRBJ1-4; v_gene: TRBV5-1; CDR3nt: TGCGCCAGCAGCCCTGGGACTGGTGAAAAACTGTTTTTT; CDR3aa: CASSPGTGEKLFF
abundance: NA; d_gene: NA; j_gene: TRBJ2-5; v_gene: TRBV3-1/TRBV3-2; CDR3nt: TGTGCCAGCAGCCAGTTGACTGGCCAAGAGACCCAGTACTTC; CDR3aa: CASSQLTGQETQYF
abundance: once; d_gene: NA; j_gene: TRBJ2-3; v_gene: TRBV7-2; CDR3nt: TGTGCCAGCATTCAGGCAAGTACGGCAGATACGCAGTATTTT; CDR3aa: CASIQASTADTQYF
abundance: NA; d_gene: TRBD2; j_gene: TRBJ2-7; v_gene: TRBV28; CDR3nt: TGTGCCAGCATCTCGACAGGGTTGACTAGCGGGGCCTACGAGCAGTACTTC; CDR3aa: CASISTGLTSGAYEQYF
abundance: NA; d_gene: TRBD2; j_gene: TRBJ2-7; v_gene: TRBV6-5; CDR3nt: TGTGCCAGCAGCCGCCAAAGCGGGGGTTTTGGGGAGCAGTACTTC; CDR3aa: CASSRQSGGFGEQYF
abundance: NA; d_gene: NA; j_gene: TRBJ2-1; v_gene: TRBV7-2; CDR3nt: TGTGCCAGCAGCTTTTCAACACCTCCGGGGAATGAGCAGTTCTTC; CDR3aa: CASSFSTPPGNEQFF
abundance: NA; d_gene: TRBD1; j_gene: TRBJ2-6; v_gene: TRBV7-9; CDR3nt: TGTGCCAGCAGCGCGGGACAGGGGATAGCTGGGGCCAACGTCCTGACTTTC; CDR3aa: CASSAGQGIAGANVLTF
abundance: NA; d_gene: NA; j_gene: TRBJ2-2; v_gene: TRBV7-2; CDR3nt: TGTGCCAGCAGCTTAAGGGGGAGGAACACCGGGGAGCTGTTTTTT; CDR3aa: CASSLRGRNTGELFF
abundance: NA; d_gene: NA; j_gene: TRBJ1-1; v_gene: TRBV15; CDR3nt: TGTGCCACCAGCAGAGATATCCCGAGACGGGGGACTGAAGCTTTCTTT; CDR3aa: CATSRDIPRRGTEAFF
abundance: NA; d_gene: NA; j_gene: TRBJ2-1; v_gene: TRBV19; CDR3nt: TGTGCCATCGCGAGGGGAAGAGGGACTGGTGAGCAGTTCTTC; CDR3aa: CAIARGRGTGEQFF
abundance: once; d_gene: NA; j_gene: TRBJ2-2; v_gene: TRBV18; CDR3nt: TGTGCCAGCTCACCTAAAACGATACTCACCGGGGAGCTGTTTTTT; CDR3aa: CASSPKTILTGELFF
abundance: NA; d_gene: TRBD2; j_gene: TRBJ2-1; v_gene: TRBV7-8; CDR3nt: TGTGCCAGCAGCTTAGGTCGGGGACTAGTTACAAATGAGCAGTTCTTC; CDR3aa: CASSLGRGLVTNEQFF
abundance: NA; d_gene: TRBD1; j_gene: TRBJ1-2; v_gene: TRBV4-3; CDR3nt: TGCGCCAGCAGCCTCCAGACAGGGGAGAACTATGGCTACACCTTC; CDR3aa: CASSLQTGENYGYTF
abundance: NA; d_gene: TRBD2; j_gene: TRBJ2-3; v_gene: TRBV20-1; CDR3nt: TGCAGTGCGCAGCGGGAACGAACGCAGTATTTT; CDR3aa: CSAQRERTQYF
abundance: NA; d_gene: NA; j_gene: TRBJ2-3; v_gene: TRBV11-2; CDR3nt: TGTGCCAGCAGCTTAAGCGGAACAGATACGCAGTATTTT; CDR3aa: CASSLSGTDTQYF
abundance: NA; d_gene: NA; j_gene: TRBJ2-2; v_gene: TRBV5-1; CDR3nt: TGCGCCAGCAGCTTGGGGAACGGGGCCGGGGAGCTGTTTTTT; CDR3aa: CASSLGNGAGELFF
abundance: NA; d_gene: NA; j_gene: TRBJ1-2; v_gene: TRBV18; CDR3nt: TGTGCCAGCTCACCGGCTTTCATTTATGGCTACACCTTC; CDR3aa: CASSPAFIYGYTF
abundance: NA; d_gene: TRBD2; j_gene: TRBJ2-5; v_gene: TRBV2; CDR3nt: TGTGCCAGCAGTGTGGGACTAGCGGGTTCTCAAGAGACCCAGTACTTC; CDR3aa: CASSVGLAGSQETQYF
abundance: NA; d_gene: TRBD1; j_gene: TRBJ1-2; v_gene: TRBV6-5; CDR3nt: TGTGCCACCTCCCAGGGGACAGGATATGGCTACACCTTC; CDR3aa: CATSQGTGYGYTF
abundance: NA; d_gene: TRBD2; j_gene: TRBJ2-1; v_gene: TRBV7-8; CDR3nt: TGTGCCAGCAAACTAGCGGGCCCAAGCTCCTACAATGAGCAGTTCTTC; CDR3aa: CASKLAGPSSYNEQFF
abundance: once; d_gene: TRBD1; j_gene: TRBJ2-5; v_gene: TRBV27; CDR3nt: TGTGCCAGCAGTTTAAACAGGGGACAAGAGACCCAGTACTTC; CDR3aa: CASSLNRGQETQYF
abundance: NA; d_gene: TRBD1; j_gene: TRBJ1-2; v_gene: TRBV27; CDR3nt: TGTGCCAGCTCCGTGGACAGGCGGAACTATGGCTACACCTTC; CDR3aa: CASSVDRRNYGYTF
abundance: NA; d_gene: TRBD2; j_gene: TRBJ2-7; v_gene: TRBV29-1; CDR3nt: TGCAGCGCCGGGGAGGGGAGCTCCTACGAGCAGTACTTC; CDR3aa: CSAGEGSSYEQYF